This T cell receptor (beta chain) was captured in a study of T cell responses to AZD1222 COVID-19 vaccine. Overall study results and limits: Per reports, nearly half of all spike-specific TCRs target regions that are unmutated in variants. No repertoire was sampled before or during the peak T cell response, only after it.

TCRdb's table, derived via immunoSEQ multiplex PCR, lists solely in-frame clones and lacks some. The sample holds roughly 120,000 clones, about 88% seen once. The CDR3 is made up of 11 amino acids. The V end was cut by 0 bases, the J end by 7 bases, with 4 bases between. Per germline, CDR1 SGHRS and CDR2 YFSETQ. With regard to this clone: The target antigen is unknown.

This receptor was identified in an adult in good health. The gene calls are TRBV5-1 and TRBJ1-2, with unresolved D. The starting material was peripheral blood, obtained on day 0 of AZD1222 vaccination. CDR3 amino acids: CASSLEGGYTF. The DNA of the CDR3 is TGCGCCAGCAGCTTGGAAGGTGGCTACACCTTC. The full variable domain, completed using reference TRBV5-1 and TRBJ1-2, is KAGVTQTPRYLIKTRGQQVTLSCSPISGHRSVSWYQQTPGQGLQFLFEYFSETQRNKGNFPGRFSGRQFSNSRSEMNVSTLELGDSALYLCASSLEGGYTFGSGTRLTVV.